One sample yielded the 21 T cell receptor beta chains listed below, sequenced in a study of cytomegalovirus exposure and HLA in healthy donors. Vbeta (60) and Jbeta (13) primers were used in the PCR. Sequencing was performed with immunoSEQ multiplex PCR; in TCRdb, only in-frame clones are kept and a portion is missing. The sample lists more than 100,000 clones; approximately 78% were seen once. Sequencing input: PBMCs. Receptors were obtained from a woman aged 45 to 65 in good health and CMV-seropositive.

This rearrangement joins TRBV21-1 to TRBJ2-1; the table calls TRBD2, which could not be checked here. TRBV21-1 is labeled a pseudogene. The CDR3 extends over 18 amino acids. The CDR3 DNA follows: TGTGCCAGCAGCAAAGCGGATCTAGCGGCACCCACCTACAATGAGCAGTTCTTC. It translates to CASSKADLAAPTYNEQFF.

V is TRBV30 and J is TRBJ1-6; a weak D match, TRBD1 (5 bases). Germline V gene sequence: CDR1 GTSNPN, CDR2 SVGIG (reference sequence). Trimming left V 8 bases short and J 10 bases short, with 18 bases between. The CDR3 contains 13 residues. The DNA of the CDR3 is TGTGCCAGCCTGGGGCAGCTTAACTCACCCCTCCACTTT. Translated, it gives CASLGQLNSPLHF.

The CDR3 here is CASRLGTGDGYTF. CDR3 nucleotides: TGTGCCAGCAGACTTGGGACAGGGGATGGCTACACCTTC. V usage is TRBV6-1 and J usage is TRBJ1-2; 10 bases are a match to TRBD1. The V and J ends lost 6 bases and 6 bases, in that order; junction bases with no gene match: 4. In germline, CDR1 is MNHNS, CDR2 SASEGT. The CDR3 consists of 13 residues.

A few counts support this clone. V and J are TRBV6-6 and TRBJ1-1; tentative D call: TRBD1 (6 bases). This CDR3 has 12 amino acids. Germline assignment: CDR1 MNHNY and CDR2 SVGAGI (reference sequence). The germline V and J ends were trimmed by 2 bases and 8 bases, with 9 bases remaining between them. CDR3 protein: CASSYTGTEAFF. For the CDR3, the DNA is TGTGCCAGCAGTTACACCGGGACAGAAGCTTTCTTT.

The chain uses TRBV6-5 and TRBJ2-2, with 7 nucleotides matching TRBD2. J was trimmed by 7 bases and V by 5 bases; bases with no gene match: 10. Germline lookup yields CDR1 MNHEY and CDR2 SVGAGI. The CDR3 is 15 amino acids. For the CDR3, the DNA is TGTGCCAGCAGTCCCGACGGGGGGATTGACGGGGAGCTGTTTTTT. It codes for CASSPDGGIDGELFF.

V usage is TRBV28 and J usage is TRBJ1-5; unclear D gene. Germline V CDR1 and CDR2: MDHEN, SYDVKM. The CDR3 runs 16 residues. Trimming removed 3 bases from V and 2 bases from J, with 14 bases in between. CDR3 amino acids: CASSFRFGRGNQPQHF. In nucleotides, the CDR3 is TGTGCCAGCAGTTTCCGCTTTGGTCGGGGCAATCAGCCCCAGCATTTT.

This chain joins TRBV27 and TRBJ2-1, with TRBD1 matching over 8 bases. J gave up 0 bases and V 8 bases, and 6 bases lay outside the gene matches. The CDR3 is 15 amino acids. The V gene's germline CDR1 is MNHEY and CDR2 SMNVEV (reference sequence). In DNA form, the CDR3 reads TGTGCCAGCTGTCAGGGGGCTCCCTCCTACAATGAGCAGTTCTTC. This sequence encodes CASCQGAPSYNEQFF.

The rearrangement links TRBV4-1 to TRBJ2-7, with D tentatively TRBD1 (6 bases). The germline V and J ends were trimmed by 4 bases and 2 bases, with 18 bases remaining between them. Germline loops: CDR1 MGHRA, CDR2 YSYEKL. The CDR3 extends over 16 amino acids. The CDR3 DNA is TGCGCCAGCAGCCCCTACACAGGGAATCATCCCTACGAGCAGTACTTC. Its translation: CASSPYTGNHPYEQYF.

The chain links TRBV11-2 to TRBJ1-5, with 7 bases aligning to TRBD1. With V trimmed by 3 bases and J by 4 bases, 0 bases remained unmatched. This CDR3 region has 13 residues. CDR1 and CDR2 (germline): SGHAT, FQNNGV. The CDR3 reads CASSLGQNQPQHF. The CDR3 DNA reads as TGTGCCAGCAGCTTGGGACAGAATCAGCCCCAGCATTTT.

This chain uses TRBV5-8 with TRBJ1-4, with D possibly TRBD1 on 6 matching bases. This CDR3 is 15 amino acids long. The V gene lost 2 bases and the J gene lost 7 bases, with 15 bases spanning the gap. Germline-derived CDR1 and CDR2 are SGHTS and YDEGEE. This CDR3 is CASSFLRDTREKLFF. The CDR3 DNA follows: TGTGCCAGCAGCTTCCTCCGGGACACCCGTGAAAAACTGTTTTTT.

The genes are TRBV28 and TRBJ2-1; TRBD2 is a possible D gene (6 bases). Deletions cut 3 bases from V and 5 bases from J, with 11 bases between. CDR1 and CDR2 (germline): MDHEN, SYDVKM. CDR3 length: 14 amino acids. In DNA, the CDR3 is TGTGCCAGCAGTTTTGGGGGGAGGAACAATGAGCAGTTCTTC. It specifies CASSFGGRNNEQFF.

This chain connects TRBV6-6 to TRBJ2-7, with TRBD1 identical over 9 bases. The CDR3 has 15 amino acids. Unmatched junction bases numbered 11, after V lost 6 bases and J lost 5 bases. Germline values: CDR1 MNHNY, CDR2 SVGAGI (reference sequence). CDR3 sequence reads: CASSFTTGTGNEQYF. The CDR3 DNA reads as TGTGCCAGCAGCTTCACTACGGGGACAGGGAACGAGCAGTACTTC.

In this sample, this clone turned up a few times. The CDR3, as DNA: TGTGCCAGCAGCCCAACTGGTCGTATAGCGGGGGACAATGAGCAGTTCTTC. Translation: CASSPTGRIAGDNEQFF. The genes are TRBV7-2 and TRBJ2-1, with 9 positions matching TRBD2. The trim removed 5 bases at V and 5 bases at J, leaving 13 bases unmatched. From germline, CDR1 is SGHTA and CDR2 FQGNSA. The CDR3 contains 17 residues.

This sequence joins TRBV10-3 and TRBJ2-2; the match to TRBD1 covers 9 bases. Per germline, CDR1 ENHRY and CDR2 SYGVKD. This CDR3 contains 14 residues. The junction had 4 bases not matched to a gene; V was cut back by 8 bases and J by 3 bases. CDR3 sequence: CAIGGQGDTGELFF. The CDR3, as DNA: TGTGCCATCGGGGGACAGGGAGACACCGGGGAGCTGTTTTTT.

The chain carries TRBV7-6 and TRBJ1-5, with D uncertain. In germline, CDR1 is SGHVS, CDR2 FNYEAQ. V was clipped by 5 bases and J by 6 bases, with 14 bases between them. The CDR3 runs 14 residues. The CDR3 region is CASSPGGGLQPQHF. The CDR3 region has the DNA TGTGCCAGCAGCCCCGGTGGTGGGCTTCAGCCCCAGCATTTT. Combining the CDR3 with reference TRBV7-6 and TRBJ1-5 gives the whole variable domain GAGVSQSPRYKVTKRGQDVALRCDPISGHVSLYWYRQALGQGPEFLTYFNYEAQQDKSGLPNDRFSAERPEGSISTLTIQRTEQRDSAMYRCASSPGGGLQPQHFGDGTRLSIL.

This rearrangement joins TRBV6-5 to TRBJ2-7, with a possible D match to TRBD1 (6 bases). Germline CDR1 is MNHEY and CDR2 is SVGAGI. This CDR3 comprises 14 residues. V lost 6 bases and J lost 2, with 14 bases in between. This CDR3 is CASRSRDTPYEQYF. The CDR3 DNA follows: TGTGCCAGCAGATCGAGGGACACCCCCTACGAGCAGTACTTC.

The chain recombines TRBV18 with TRBJ1-2; D call uncertain. CDR1 KGHSH and CDR2 LQKENI come from the germline V gene. The CDR3 extends over 15 amino acids. With 1 base removed from V and 2 bases from J, the gap between germline ends came to 11 bases. The CDR3 DNA is TGTGCCAGCTCACCACTTCCTATTCCGAACTATGGCTACACCTTC. It yields the protein CASSPLPIPNYGYTF.

The V call is TRBV2, the J call TRBJ2-5; 9 positions match TRBD2. J was trimmed by 3 bases and V by 4 bases; bases with no gene match: 3. CDR1 is SNHLY and CDR2 is FYNNEI in the germline V gene. This CDR3 contains 14 residues. For the CDR3, the DNA is TGTGCCAGCAGTGGGGGACTAGCTGAAGAGACCCAGTACTTC. It is translated as CASSGGLAEETQYF.

The V and J genes are TRBV27 and TRBJ1-2; 9 bases are a match to TRBD1. The germline CDR1 and CDR2 sequences are MNHEY and SMNVEV (reference sequence). The V and J ends lost 5 bases and 2 bases, in that order; junction bases with no gene match: 3. This CDR3 region has 14 residues. The CDR3 DNA reads as TGTGCCAGCAGTCACAGGGGGCGCAACTATGGCTACACCTTC. Translated: CASSHRGRNYGYTF.

The rearrangement uses TRBV2 and TRBJ1-1; unclear D gene. The CDR3 consists of 13 residues. V lost 7 bases and J 2 bases, leaving 11 bases between the germline ends. CDR1 and CDR2 (germline): SNHLY, FYNNEI. The CDR3 loop is CASMWEGNTEAFF. CDR3 nucleotide sequence: TGTGCCAGCATGTGGGAGGGAAACACTGAAGCTTTCTTT. The full variable domain, rest sourced from reference TRBV2 and TRBJ1-1, is EPEVTQTPSHQVTQMGQEVILRCVPISNHLYFYWYRQILGQKVEFLVSFYNNEISEKSEIFDDQFSVERPDGSNFTLKIRSTKLEDSAMYFCASMWEGNTEAFFGQGTRLTVV.

The chain combines TRBV11-2 with TRBJ2-5, with no clear D. The ends were cut back, 2 bases at V and 0 bases at J, with 7 bases in the middle. There are 14 residues in the CDR3. Germline V gene lookup returns CDR1 SGHAT and CDR2 FQNNGV. CDR3 amino acids: CASSLQTYQETQYF. The CDR3 region has the DNA TGTGCCAGCAGCTTACAGACTTACCAAGAGACCCAGTACTTC. The variable domain in full, with the rest retrieved from reference TRBV11-2 and TRBJ2-5, is EAGVAQSPRYKIIEKRQSVAFWCNPISGHATLYWYQQILGQGPKLLIQFQNNGVVDDSQLPKDRFSAERLKGVDSTLKIQPAKLEDSAVYLCASSLQTYQETQYFGPGTRLLVL.